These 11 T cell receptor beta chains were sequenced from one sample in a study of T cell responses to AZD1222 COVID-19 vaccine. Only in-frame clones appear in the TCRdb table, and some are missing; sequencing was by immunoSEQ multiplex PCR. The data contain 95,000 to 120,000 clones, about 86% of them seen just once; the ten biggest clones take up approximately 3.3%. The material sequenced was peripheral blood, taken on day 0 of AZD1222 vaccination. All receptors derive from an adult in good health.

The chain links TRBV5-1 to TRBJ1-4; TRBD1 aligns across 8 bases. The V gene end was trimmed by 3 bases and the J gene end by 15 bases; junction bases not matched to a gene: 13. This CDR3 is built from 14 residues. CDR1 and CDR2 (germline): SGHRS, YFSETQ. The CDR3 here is CASSSGQDTGMVFF. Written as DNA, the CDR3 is TGCGCCAGCAGCTCGGGACAGGATACGGGAATGGTGTTTTTT.

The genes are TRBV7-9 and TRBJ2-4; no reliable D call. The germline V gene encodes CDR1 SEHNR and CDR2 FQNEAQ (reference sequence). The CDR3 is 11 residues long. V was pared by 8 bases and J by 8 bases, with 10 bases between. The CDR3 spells CASRPGDIQYF. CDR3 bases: TGTGCCAGCCGCCCTGGGGACATTCAGTACTTC.

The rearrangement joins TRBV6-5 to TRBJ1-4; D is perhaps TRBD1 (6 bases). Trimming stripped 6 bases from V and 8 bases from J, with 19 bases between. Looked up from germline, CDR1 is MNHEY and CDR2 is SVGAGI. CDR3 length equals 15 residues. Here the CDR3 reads CASSGQLGLEEKLFF. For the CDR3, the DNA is TGTGCCAGCAGCGGACAGTTAGGGCTAGAGGAAAAACTGTTTTTT.

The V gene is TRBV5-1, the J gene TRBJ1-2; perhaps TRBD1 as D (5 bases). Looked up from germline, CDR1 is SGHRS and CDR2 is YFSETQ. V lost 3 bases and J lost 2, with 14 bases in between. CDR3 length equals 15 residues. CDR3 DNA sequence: TGCGCCAGCAGCTCGGCAGGGATTCTCAACTATGGCTACACCTTC. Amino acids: CASSSAGILNYGYTF.

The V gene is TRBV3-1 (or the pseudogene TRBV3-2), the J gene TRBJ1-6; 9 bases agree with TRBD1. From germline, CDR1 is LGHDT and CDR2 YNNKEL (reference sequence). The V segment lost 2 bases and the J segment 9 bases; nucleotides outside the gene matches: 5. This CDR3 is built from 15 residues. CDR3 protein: CASSQSGTGFSPLHF. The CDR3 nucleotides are TGTGCCAGCAGCCAATCCGGGACAGGGTTTTCACCCCTCCACTTT.

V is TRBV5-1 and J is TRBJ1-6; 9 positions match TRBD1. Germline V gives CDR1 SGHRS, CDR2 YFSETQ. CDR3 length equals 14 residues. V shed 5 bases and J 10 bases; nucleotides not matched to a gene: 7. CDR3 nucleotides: TGCGCCAGCAGAGGACAGGGGAGGGAATCACCCCTCCACTTT. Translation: CASRGQGRESPLHF.

DNA for the CDR3: TGTGCCAGCAGTGATCAAGGAAACTATGGCTACACCTTC. Its translation: CASSDQGNYGYTF. This chain uses TRBV2 with TRBJ1-2; D is unresolved. This CDR3 is 13 amino acids long. From germline, CDR1 is SNHLY and CDR2 FYNNEI. Trimming stripped 3 bases from V and 2 bases from J, with 7 bases between. Filled out from reference TRBV2 and TRBJ1-2, the complete variable domain reads EPEVTQTPSHQVTQMGQEVILRCVPISNHLYFYWYRQILGQKVEFLVSFYNNEISEKSEIFDDQFSVERPDGSNFTLKIRSTKLEDSAMYFCASSDQGNYGYTFGSGTRLTVV.

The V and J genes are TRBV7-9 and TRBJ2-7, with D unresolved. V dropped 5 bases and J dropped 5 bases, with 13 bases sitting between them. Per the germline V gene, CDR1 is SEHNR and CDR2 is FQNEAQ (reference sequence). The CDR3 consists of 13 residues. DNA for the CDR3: TGTGCCAGCAGCCACTCGGTGGTCGACGAGCAGTACTTC. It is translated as CASSHSVVDEQYF. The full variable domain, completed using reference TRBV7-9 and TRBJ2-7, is DTGVSQNPRHKITKRGQNVTFRCDPISEHNRLYWYRQTLGQGPEFLTYFQNEAQLEKSRLLSDRFSAERPKGSFSTLEIQRTEQGDSAMYLCASSHSVVDEQYFGPGTRLTVT.

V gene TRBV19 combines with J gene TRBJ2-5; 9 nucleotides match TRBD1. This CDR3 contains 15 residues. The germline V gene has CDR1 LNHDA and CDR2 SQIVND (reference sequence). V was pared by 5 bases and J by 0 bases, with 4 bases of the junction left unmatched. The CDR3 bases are TGTGCCAGTAGTTCCGGGGACAGGGACCAAGAGACCCAGTACTTC. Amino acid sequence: CASSSGDRDQETQYF.

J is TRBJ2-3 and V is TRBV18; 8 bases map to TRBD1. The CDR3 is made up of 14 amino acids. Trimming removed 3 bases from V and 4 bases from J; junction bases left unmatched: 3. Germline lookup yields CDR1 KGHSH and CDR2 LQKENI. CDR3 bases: TGTGCCAGCTCACCGAGGACAGGGCCAGATACGCAGTATTTT. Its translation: CASSPRTGPDTQYF.

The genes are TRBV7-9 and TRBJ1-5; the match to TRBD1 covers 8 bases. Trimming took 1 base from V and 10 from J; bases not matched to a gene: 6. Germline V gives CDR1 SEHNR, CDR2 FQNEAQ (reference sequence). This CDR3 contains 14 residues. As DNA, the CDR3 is TGTGCCAGCAGCTTAGGGACAGGGACGGTCCCCCAGCATTTT. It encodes CASSLGTGTVPQHF.